This T cell receptor (beta chain) was captured by sequencing in a study of metastatic and nonmetastatic thyroid tumors. This clone was picked up many times. Before thyroid surgery, none of the patients had received any treatment. TCRdb re-processed the PCR reads through MiXCR. The table shows tens of thousands of clones, with 24% occurring only once. CDR3 size: 15 residues. The V gene's germline CDR1 is SGHVS and CDR2 FQNEAQ. V shed 1 base and J 10 bases; nucleotides not matched to a gene: 6. Sample: tumor tissue. The clonotype originates from a female donor with papillary thyroid cancer or a benign thyroid nodule (not recorded which). Some clones in this sample may be carry-over from other donors' samples. The chain employs TRBV7-8 and TRBJ2-1; 11 bases are shared with TRBD2. CDR3 nucleotides: TGTGCCAGCAGCTTAGAACTAGCGGGAGTGGGGGAGCAGTTCTTC. It is translated as CASSLELAGVGEQFF.